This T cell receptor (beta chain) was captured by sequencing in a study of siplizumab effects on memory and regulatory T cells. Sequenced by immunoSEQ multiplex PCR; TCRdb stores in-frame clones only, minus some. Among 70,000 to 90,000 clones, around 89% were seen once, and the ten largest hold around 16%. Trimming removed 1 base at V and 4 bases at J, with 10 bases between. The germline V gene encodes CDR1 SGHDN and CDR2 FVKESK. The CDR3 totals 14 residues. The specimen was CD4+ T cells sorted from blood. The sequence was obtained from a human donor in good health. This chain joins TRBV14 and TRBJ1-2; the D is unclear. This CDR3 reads CASSQGLSTYGYTF. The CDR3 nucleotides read TGTGCCAGCAGCCAAGGTCTTAGTACCTATGGCTACACCTTC.